The 31 T cell receptor beta chains below come from one sample, sequenced in a study of blood T cell repertoires in COVID-19. Profiled with immunoSEQ multiplex PCR; TCRdb holds only in-frame clones, not every one. The data contain roughly 670,000 clones, about 87% of them seen just once; the ten biggest clones take up 0.2% to 0.3%. Sequenced input: peripheral blood. All receptors derive from a woman between 18 and 29 years old with acute or convalescent COVID-19.

V usage is TRBV5-1 and J usage is TRBJ2-2; TRBD1 matches at 11 bases. Trimming took 6 bases from V and 7 from J; bases not matched to a gene: 11. Looked up from germline, CDR1 is SGHRS and CDR2 is YFSETQ. This CDR3 is 16 amino acids long. CDR3 nucleotide sequence: TGCGCCAGCATCCCCGGGACAGGGGGTGTCGGCGGGGAGCTGTTTTTT. Its translation is CASIPGTGGVGGELFF.

The V and J genes are TRBV9 and TRBJ2-3; TRBD2 matches 12 bases. In germline, CDR1 is SGDLS, CDR2 YYNGEE. V trimming: 4 bases; J trimming: 4 bases; junction bases outside the gene matches: 13. The CDR3 runs 18 residues. CDR3 sequence (DNA): TGTGCCAGCAGCCCCTGGTTAGGGACTAGCGGGTTATCAGATACGCAGTATTTT. It translates to CASSPWLGTSGLSDTQYF.

The chain is built from TRBV12-3 or TRBV12-4 and TRBJ1-2; D is unresolved. V was cut by 2 bases and J by 8 bases, with 6 bases left in between. The CDR3 covers 11 residues. The CDR3 DNA is TGTGCCAGCAGTTTATCTTCCGGCTACACCTTC. Protein product: CASSLSSGYTF.

V and J are TRBV3-1 (or the pseudogene TRBV3-2) and TRBJ1-4; D remains unclear. This CDR3 spans 18 amino acids. The V gene lost 2 bases and the J gene lost 3 bases, with 19 bases spanning the gap. Germline CDR1 and CDR2: LGHDT and YNNKEL (reference sequence). This chain's CDR3 is CASSQISGLGFSNEKLFF. The CDR3 nucleotides read TGTGCCAGCAGCCAAATCAGCGGCCTGGGCTTCTCTAATGAAAAACTGTTTTTT.

The V gene is TRBV5-8, the J gene TRBJ1-6; D remains unclear. Germline V gene sequence: CDR1 SGHTS, CDR2 YDEGEE. Trimming removed 1 base from V and 2 bases from J, with 7 bases in between. The CDR3 has 15 residues. DNA of the CDR3: TGTGCCAGCAGCTTGAACCTACCCTATAATTCACCCCTCCACTTT. Translated: CASSLNLPYNSPLHF.

The V call is TRBV2, the J call TRBJ1-3; 7 positions agree with TRBD1. Germline CDR1 is SNHLY and CDR2 is FYNNEI. The CDR3 spans 15 residues. V lost 7 bases, J lost 3 bases, and 9 bases stayed unmatched. The CDR3 loop is CASTRQGDLGNTIYF. Here the CDR3 DNA reads TGTGCCAGCACCCGACAGGGAGATCTTGGAAACACCATATATTTT. Variable domain in full (rest from reference TRBV2 and TRBJ1-3): EPEVTQTPSHQVTQMGQEVILRCVPISNHLYFYWYRQILGQKVEFLVSFYNNEISEKSEIFDDQFSVERPDGSNFTLKIRSTKLEDSAMYFCASTRQGDLGNTIYFGEGSWLTVV.

This rearrangement joins TRBV5-1 to TRBJ1-1; TRBD1 matches 10 bases. The CDR3 is 15 residues long. The J segment lost 5 bases and the V segment lost 3 bases, leaving 7 bases of the junction unmatched. Germline loops: CDR1 SGHRS, CDR2 YFSETQ. CDR3 in amino acids: CASSSWDRGDTEAFF. CDR3 bases: TGCGCCAGCAGCTCGTGGGACAGGGGAGATACTGAAGCTTTCTTT.

The rearrangement links TRBV6-5 to TRBJ1-2, with D maybe TRBD1 (6 bases). The V end was cut by 0 bases, the J end by 8 bases, with 16 bases between. This CDR3 has 15 residues. The germline V gene has CDR1 MNHEY and CDR2 SVGAGI. The CDR3 loop is CASSYSHGQPLGYTF. For the CDR3, the DNA is TGTGCCAGCAGTTACTCCCACGGACAGCCGCTGGGCTACACCTTC.

The chain carries TRBV4-3 and TRBJ1-1; 8 bases are shared with TRBD1. The CDR3 consists of 16 residues. Germline values: CDR1 LGHNA, CDR2 YSLEER. V shed 1 base, J shed 4 bases, and the junction held 8 bases outside the gene matches. The DNA for the CDR3 is TGCGCCAGCAGCCAAGCCCTACTCGACAGGGGCACTGAAGCTTTCTTT. Its translation is CASSQALLDRGTEAFF.

The V gene is TRBV7-9, the J gene TRBJ2-1; the D is unclear. The CDR3 covers 12 residues. V dropped 4 bases and J dropped 5 bases, with 6 bases sitting between them. From germline, CDR1 is SEHNR and CDR2 FQNEAQ (reference sequence). The chain's CDR3 is CASSSENNEQFF. The DNA for the CDR3 is TGTGCCAGCAGCTCAGAAAACAATGAGCAGTTCTTC.

The rearrangement joins TRBV9 to TRBJ1-2, with 9 bases matching TRBD1. J was trimmed by 6 bases and V by 4 bases; bases with no gene match: 10. The CDR3 is 15 amino acids. Germline V gene data show CDR1 as SGDLS and CDR2 as YYNGEE. In DNA form, the CDR3 reads TGTGCCAGCAGCCTTCAGGACAGGGGTCGGGATGGCTACACCTTC. It codes for CASSLQDRGRDGYTF. The full variable domain, in which reference TRBV9 and TRBJ1-2 provide the parts outside the CDR3, is DSGVTQTPKHLITATGQRVTLRCSPRSGDLSVYWYQQSLDQGLQFLIQYYNGEERAKGNILERFSAQQFPDLHSELNLSSLELGDSALYFCASSLQDRGRDGYTFGSGTRLTVV.

The rearrangement joins TRBV2 to TRBJ1-5, with 7 bases matching TRBD1. The CDR3 is made up of 13 amino acids. CDR1 is SNHLY and CDR2 is FYNNEI in the germline V gene. With V trimmed by 6 bases and J by 9 bases, 8 bases remained unmatched. CDR3 nucleotide sequence: TGTGCCAGCAGCGAACAGGGGACGTTGCCCCAGCATTTT. It codes for CASSEQGTLPQHF.

In nucleotides, the CDR3 is TGTGCCAGCAGCGGAGCAGGGGGCAGTGCAGATACGCAGTATTTT. Translated: CASSGAGGSADTQYF. The chain uses TRBV3-1 (or the pseudogene TRBV3-2) and TRBJ2-3; 8 bases match TRBD1. Unmatched junction bases numbered 8, after V lost 5 bases and J lost 4 bases. CDR3 length equals 15 residues. Per germline, CDR1 LGHDT and CDR2 YNNKEL (reference sequence).

This chain joins TRBV27 and TRBJ1-1; D ambiguous. The CDR3 length is 15 residues. The V gene's germline CDR1 is MNHEY and CDR2 SMNVEV (reference sequence). The V end lost 4 bases, the J end lost 1 base, and 13 bases lay between the germline ends. CDR3 in amino acids: CASSSRQPTNTEAFF. DNA of the CDR3: TGTGCCAGCAGTTCGCGACAACCAACGAACACTGAAGCTTTCTTT.

The chain employs TRBV6-5 and TRBJ1-4, with a tentative D call TRBD1 (6 bases). Trimming removed 4 bases at V and 0 bases at J, with 6 bases between. The germline CDR1 and CDR2 sequences are MNHEY and SVGAGI. This CDR3 has 14 residues. CDR3 sequence: CASSWTATNEKLFF. CDR3 DNA: TGTGCCAGCAGTTGGACAGCAACTAATGAAAAACTGTTTTTT.

The rearrangement links TRBV30 to TRBJ1-5; D uncertain. This CDR3 contains 13 residues. Looked up from germline, CDR1 is GTSNPN and CDR2 is SVGIG (reference sequence). V lost 2 bases and J lost 7, with 12 bases in between. The CDR3 nucleotides read TGTGCCTGGAGTTTGGGAGGGCAGCAGCCCCAGCATTTT. Translation: CAWSLGGQQPQHF.

This clone appeared once. This chain links TRBV27 with TRBJ2-2; a possible D gene is TRBD1 (5 bases). The V and J ends lost 5 bases and 4 bases respectively, with 20 bases between them. The CDR3 is 17 residues long. In germline, CDR1 is MNHEY, CDR2 SMNVEV (reference sequence). Written as DNA, the CDR3 is TGTGCCAGCAGTCCCTCACAGGCGGCGAGTGGCACCGGGGAGCTGTTTTTT. This gives the protein CASSPSQAASGTGELFF.

The rearrangement links TRBV6-5 to TRBJ2-1; 14 bases fit TRBD2. Germline loops: CDR1 MNHEY, CDR2 SVGAGI. Unmatched junction bases numbered 3, after V lost 5 bases and J lost 6 bases. The CDR3 is made up of 15 amino acids. The DNA of the CDR3 is TGTGCCAGCAGTCCCGGGACTAGCGGGGGCAATGAGCAGTTCTTC. Translation: CASSPGTSGGNEQFF.

The chain uses TRBV6-6 and TRBJ2-7; no clear D. Trimming cost V 0 bases and J 1 base, with 13 bases left between them. CDR3 size: 16 residues. The germline gives CDR1 MNHNY, CDR2 SVGAGI (reference sequence). This chain's CDR3 is CASSYSNPVVSYEQYF. The CDR3 nucleotides are TGTGCCAGCAGTTACTCGAATCCGGTTGTATCCTACGAGCAGTACTTC.

The rearrangement joins TRBV6-5 to TRBJ1-1; D gene unclear. This CDR3 region has 13 residues. Germline V gives CDR1 MNHEY, CDR2 SVGAGI. The ends were cut back, 6 bases at V and 3 bases at J, with 11 bases in the middle. Written as DNA, the CDR3 is TGTGCCAGCAGCCCGGTCCTGGACACTGAAGCTTTCTTT. It encodes CASSPVLDTEAFF.

This clone has a single count. V is TRBV19 and J is TRBJ1-1; D gene uncertain. Trimming cost V 10 bases and J 7 bases, with 19 bases left between them. From germline, CDR1 is LNHDA and CDR2 SQIVND (reference sequence). The CDR3 has 13 amino acids. The CDR3 reads CATSRIPQLEAFF. Here the CDR3 DNA reads TGTGCCACCAGTAGGATCCCACAGCTTGAAGCTTTCTTT.

This chain links TRBV3-1 (or the pseudogene TRBV3-2) with TRBJ2-1; TRBD2 might be the D (6 bases). The germline CDR1 and CDR2 sequences are LGHDT and YNNKEL (reference sequence). The CDR3 has 12 residues. V shed 3 bases and J shed 6 bases, with 6 bases lying between them. CDR3 in amino acids: CASSHGGNEQFF. For the CDR3, the DNA is TGTGCCAGCAGCCACGGGGGCAATGAGCAGTTCTTC.

V and J are TRBV4-2 and TRBJ1-6; D gene ambiguous. CDR3 length equals 15 residues. Germline CDR1 and CDR2: LGHNA and YNFKEQ. The V end lost 0 bases, the J end lost 5 bases, and 8 bases lay between the germline ends. In nucleotides, the CDR3 is TGTGCCAGCAGCCAAGACGGACTGCATAATTCACCCCTCCACTTT. Translated: CASSQDGLHNSPLHF.

The chain carries TRBV18 and TRBJ1-2; TRBD1 might be the D (5 bases). The length of the CDR3 is 16 residues. Germline V CDR1 and CDR2: KGHSH, LQKENI. Trimming stripped 3 bases from V and 4 bases from J, with 18 bases between. The CDR3 DNA sequence: TGTGCCAGCTCACCTCCGGGACTAGGCTCTGCCTATGGCTACACCTTC. This translates into CASSPPGLGSAYGYTF.

V usage is TRBV6-5 and J usage is TRBJ2-1; 13 bases align to TRBD2. Germline V gives CDR1 MNHEY, CDR2 SVGAGI. V lost 7 bases to trimming and J lost 11 bases; unmatched junction nucleotides: 5. CDR3 length: 13 residues. The CDR3 sequence is CASTEGLAGKQFF. The CDR3 bases are TGTGCCAGCACCGAGGGACTAGCGGGAAAGCAGTTCTTC.

The chain links TRBV30 to TRBJ1-2; D is uncertain. V shed 7 bases and J shed 8 bases, with 20 bases lying between them. Looked up from germline, CDR1 is GTSNPN and CDR2 is SVGIG (reference sequence). The CDR3 length is 13 residues. CDR3: CALWGDIGFGYTF. Written as DNA, the CDR3 is TGTGCCTTATGGGGAGATATAGGATTCGGCTACACCTTC.

The chain is built from TRBV9 and TRBJ2-2; TRBD1 agrees at 8 bases. This CDR3 spans 17 amino acids. Germline-derived CDR1 and CDR2 are SGDLS and YYNGEE. Unmatched junction bases numbered 15, after V lost 4 bases and J lost 7 bases. The CDR3 DNA is TGTGCCAGCAGCCCCCGGGGCAGGGGGCGCCTAGGCGGGGAGCTGTTTTTT. Translating it yields CASSPRGRGRLGGELFF.

The chain uses TRBV20-1 and TRBJ2-7; D unclear. Trimming pared 2 bases from V and 5 bases from J, leaving 7 bases between. CDR3 length equals 11 residues. Germline CDR1 reads DFQATT; CDR2 reads SNEGSKA (reference sequence). CDR3 nucleotide sequence: TGCAGTGCTAGAACTCCTCACGAGCAGTACTTC. Translated: CSARTPHEQYF.

This clone is a singleton in its sample. This sequence joins TRBV15 and TRBJ1-5, with 7 bases that match TRBD1. This CDR3 has 16 residues. CDR1 is LNHNV, CDR2 YYDKDF, per germline (reference sequence). Losses at the gene ends were 2 bases for V and 7 bases for J; bases not matched to a gene: 11. DNA of the CDR3: TGTGCCACCAGCAGACTACAGGGGCCGGTAACACAGCCCCAGCATTTT. It yields the protein CATSRLQGPVTQPQHF.

The chain uses TRBV29-1 and TRBJ2-1, with D possibly TRBD1 on 6 matching bases. The CDR3 spans 14 residues. Germline loops: CDR1 SQVTM, CDR2 ANQGSEA. Trimming pared 6 bases from V and 4 bases from J, leaving 16 bases between. CDR3 sequence: CSVPDRSGYNEQFF. Here the CDR3 DNA reads TGCAGCGTCCCCGACAGGTCGGGGTACAATGAGCAGTTCTTC.

V and J are TRBV5-1 and TRBJ2-7, with D hard to call. The CDR3 length is 17 residues. CDR1 is SGHRS and CDR2 is YFSETQ in the germline V gene. Trimming removed 0 bases at V and 0 bases at J, with 16 bases between. The DNA of the CDR3 is TGCGCCAGCAGCTTGGCCGAGCTTAGGTGGAGCTCCTACGAGCAGTACTTC. It specifies CASSLAELRWSSYEQYF.